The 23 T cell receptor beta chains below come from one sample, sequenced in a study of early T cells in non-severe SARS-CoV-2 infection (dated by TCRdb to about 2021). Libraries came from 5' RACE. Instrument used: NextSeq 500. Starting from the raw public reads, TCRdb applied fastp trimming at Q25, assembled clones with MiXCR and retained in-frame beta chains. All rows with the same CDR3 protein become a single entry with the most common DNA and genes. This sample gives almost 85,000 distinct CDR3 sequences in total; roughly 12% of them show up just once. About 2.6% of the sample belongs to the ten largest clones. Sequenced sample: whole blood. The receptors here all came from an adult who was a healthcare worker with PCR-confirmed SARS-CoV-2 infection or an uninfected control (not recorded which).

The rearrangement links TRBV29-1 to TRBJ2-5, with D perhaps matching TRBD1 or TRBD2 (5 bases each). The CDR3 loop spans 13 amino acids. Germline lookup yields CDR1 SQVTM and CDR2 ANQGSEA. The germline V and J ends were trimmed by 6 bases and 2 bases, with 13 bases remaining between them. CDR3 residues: CSVSGTDQETQYF. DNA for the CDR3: TGCAGCGTCAGTGGGACGGATCAAGAGACCCAGTACTTC.

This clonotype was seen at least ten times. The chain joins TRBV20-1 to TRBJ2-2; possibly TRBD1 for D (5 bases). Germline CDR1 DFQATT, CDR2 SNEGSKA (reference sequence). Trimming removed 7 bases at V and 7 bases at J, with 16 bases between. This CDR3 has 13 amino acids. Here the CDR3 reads CSGQAGSVGELFF. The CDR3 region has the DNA TGCAGTGGGCAAGCAGGGTCTGTCGGGGAGCTGTTTTTT.

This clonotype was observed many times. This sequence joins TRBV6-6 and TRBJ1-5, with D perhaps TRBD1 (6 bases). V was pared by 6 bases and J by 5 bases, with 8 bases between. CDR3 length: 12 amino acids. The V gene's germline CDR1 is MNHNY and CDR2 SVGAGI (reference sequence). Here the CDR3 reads CASRDSDQPQHF. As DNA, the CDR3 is TGTGCCAGCAGGGACAGCGATCAGCCCCAGCATTTT.

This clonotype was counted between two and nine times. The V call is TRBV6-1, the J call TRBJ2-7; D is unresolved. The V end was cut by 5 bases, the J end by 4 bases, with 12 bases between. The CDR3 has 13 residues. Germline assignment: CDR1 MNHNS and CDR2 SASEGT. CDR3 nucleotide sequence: TGTGCCAGCAGTCTCGCCTGGTCTTACGAGCAGTACTTC. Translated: CASSLAWSYEQYF.

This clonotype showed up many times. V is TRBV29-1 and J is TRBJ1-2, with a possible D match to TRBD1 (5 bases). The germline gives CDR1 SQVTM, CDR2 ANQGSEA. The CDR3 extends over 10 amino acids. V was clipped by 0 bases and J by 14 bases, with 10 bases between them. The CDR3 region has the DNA TGCAGCGTTGAAGATTTGGGGCGGACCTTC. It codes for CSVEDLGRTF.

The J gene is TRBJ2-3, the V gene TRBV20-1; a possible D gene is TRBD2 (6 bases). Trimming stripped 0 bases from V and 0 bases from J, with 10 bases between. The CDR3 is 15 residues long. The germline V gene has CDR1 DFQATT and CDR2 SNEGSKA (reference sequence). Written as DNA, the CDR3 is TGCAGTGCTAGAGATGGGGGACTTAGCACAGATACGCAGTATTTT. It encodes CSARDGGLSTDTQYF.

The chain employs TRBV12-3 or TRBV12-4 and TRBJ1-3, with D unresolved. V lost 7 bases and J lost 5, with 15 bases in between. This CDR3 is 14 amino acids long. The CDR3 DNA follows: TGTGCCAGCACCCGAGACGGTATAAGAAACACCATATATTTT. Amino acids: CASTRDGIRNTIYF.

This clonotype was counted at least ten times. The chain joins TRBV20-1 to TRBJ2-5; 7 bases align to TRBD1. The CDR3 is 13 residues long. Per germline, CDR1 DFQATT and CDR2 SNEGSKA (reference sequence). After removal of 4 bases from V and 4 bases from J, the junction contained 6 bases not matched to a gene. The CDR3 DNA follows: TGCAGTGCTACCGGGACAGTTGTAGAGACCCAGTACTTC. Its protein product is CSATGTVVETQYF.

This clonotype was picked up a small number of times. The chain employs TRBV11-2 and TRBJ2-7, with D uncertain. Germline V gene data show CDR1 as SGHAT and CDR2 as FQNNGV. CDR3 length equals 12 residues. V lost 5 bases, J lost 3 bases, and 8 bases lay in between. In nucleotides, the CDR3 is TGTGCCAGCAGCCCTTTTAGCTACGAGCAGTACTTC. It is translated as CASSPFSYEQYF. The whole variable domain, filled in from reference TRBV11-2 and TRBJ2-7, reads EAGVAQSPRYKIIEKRQSVAFWCNPISGHATLYWYQQILGQGPKLLIQFQNNGVVDDSQLPKDRFSAERLKGVDSTLKIQPAKLEDSAVYLCASSPFSYEQYFGPGTRLTVT.

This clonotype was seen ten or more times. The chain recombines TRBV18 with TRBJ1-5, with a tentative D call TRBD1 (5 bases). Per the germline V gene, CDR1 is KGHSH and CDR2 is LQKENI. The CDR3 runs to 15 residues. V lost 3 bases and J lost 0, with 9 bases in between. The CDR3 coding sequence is TGTGCCAGCTCACCTAGAGGGGATAGCAATCAGCCCCAGCATTTT. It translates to CASSPRGDSNQPQHF.

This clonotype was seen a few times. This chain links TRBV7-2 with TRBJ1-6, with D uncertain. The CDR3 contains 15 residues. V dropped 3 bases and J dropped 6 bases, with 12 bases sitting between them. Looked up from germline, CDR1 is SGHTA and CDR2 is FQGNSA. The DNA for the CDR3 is TGTGCCAGCAGCTTTTTAGGAGCCTCTAATTCACCCCTCCACTTT. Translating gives CASSFLGASNSPLHF.

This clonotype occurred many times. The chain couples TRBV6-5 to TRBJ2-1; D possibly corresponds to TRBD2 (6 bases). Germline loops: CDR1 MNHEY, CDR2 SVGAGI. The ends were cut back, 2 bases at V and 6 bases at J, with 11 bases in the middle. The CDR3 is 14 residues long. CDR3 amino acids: CASSYGGLRNEQFF. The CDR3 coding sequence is TGTGCCAGCAGTTACGGGGGACTTCGCAATGAGCAGTTCTTC.

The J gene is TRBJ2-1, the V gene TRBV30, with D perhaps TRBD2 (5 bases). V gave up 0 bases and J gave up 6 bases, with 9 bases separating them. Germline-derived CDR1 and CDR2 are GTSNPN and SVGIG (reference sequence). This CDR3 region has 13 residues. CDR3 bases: TGTGCCTGGAGTGTACTAGTACTCAATGAGCAGTTCTTC. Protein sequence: CAWSVLVLNEQFF.

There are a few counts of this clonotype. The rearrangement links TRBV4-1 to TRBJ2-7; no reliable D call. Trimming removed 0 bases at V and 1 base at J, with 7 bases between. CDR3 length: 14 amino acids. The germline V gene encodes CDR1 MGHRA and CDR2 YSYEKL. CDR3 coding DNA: TGCGCCAGCAGCCAAGAGCTGGGATCCTACGAGCAGTACTTC. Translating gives CASSQELGSYEQYF.

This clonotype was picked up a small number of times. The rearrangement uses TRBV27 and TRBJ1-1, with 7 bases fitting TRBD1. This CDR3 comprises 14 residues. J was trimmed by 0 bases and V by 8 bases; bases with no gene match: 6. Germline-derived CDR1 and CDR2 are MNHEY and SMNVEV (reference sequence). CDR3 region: CASLRGGLNTEAFF. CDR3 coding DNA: TGTGCCAGCCTCAGGGGGGGACTGAACACTGAAGCTTTCTTT.

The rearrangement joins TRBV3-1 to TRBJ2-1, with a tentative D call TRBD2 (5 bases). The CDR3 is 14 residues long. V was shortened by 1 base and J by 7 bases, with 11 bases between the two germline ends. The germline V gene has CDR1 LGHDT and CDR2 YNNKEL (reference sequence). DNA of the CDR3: TGTGCCAGCAGCCAAGTCCGAGGGATAAATGAGCAGTTCTTC. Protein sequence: CASSQVRGINEQFF.

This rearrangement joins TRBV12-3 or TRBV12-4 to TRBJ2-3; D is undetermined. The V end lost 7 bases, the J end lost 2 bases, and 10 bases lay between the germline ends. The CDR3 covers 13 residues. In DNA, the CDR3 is TGTGCCAGCACCCTCCGATTCACAGATACGCAGTATTTT. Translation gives CASTLRFTDTQYF.

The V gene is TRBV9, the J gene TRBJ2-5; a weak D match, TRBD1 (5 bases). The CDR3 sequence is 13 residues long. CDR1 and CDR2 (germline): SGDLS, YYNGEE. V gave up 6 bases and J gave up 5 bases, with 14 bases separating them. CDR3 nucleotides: TGTGCCAGCACCCCCACAGGTTCGGAGACCCAGTACTTC. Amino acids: CASTPTGSETQYF.

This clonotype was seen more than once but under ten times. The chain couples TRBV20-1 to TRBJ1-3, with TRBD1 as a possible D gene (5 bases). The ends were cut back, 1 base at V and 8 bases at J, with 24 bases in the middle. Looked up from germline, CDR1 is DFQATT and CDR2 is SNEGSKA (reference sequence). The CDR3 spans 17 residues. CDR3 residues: CSARAQGGDNLRDTIYF. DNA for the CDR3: TGCAGTGCTAGAGCCCAGGGAGGGGATAACCTCCGGGACACCATATATTTT.

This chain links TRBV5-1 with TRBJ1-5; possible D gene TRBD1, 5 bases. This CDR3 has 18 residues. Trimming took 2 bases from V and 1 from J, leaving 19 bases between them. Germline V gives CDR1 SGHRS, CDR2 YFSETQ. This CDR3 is CASSFFPRRQGSNQPQHF. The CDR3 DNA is TGCGCCAGCAGCTTTTTCCCACGACGCCAGGGAAGCAATCAGCCCCAGCATTTT.

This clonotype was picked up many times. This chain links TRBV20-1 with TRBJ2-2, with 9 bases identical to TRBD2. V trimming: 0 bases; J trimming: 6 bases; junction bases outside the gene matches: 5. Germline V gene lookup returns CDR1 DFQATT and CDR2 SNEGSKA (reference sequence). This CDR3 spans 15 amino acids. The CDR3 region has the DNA TGCAGTGCTAGAGATTTAGCGGGGGCCGCCGGGGAGCTGTTTTTT. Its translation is CSARDLAGAAGELFF.

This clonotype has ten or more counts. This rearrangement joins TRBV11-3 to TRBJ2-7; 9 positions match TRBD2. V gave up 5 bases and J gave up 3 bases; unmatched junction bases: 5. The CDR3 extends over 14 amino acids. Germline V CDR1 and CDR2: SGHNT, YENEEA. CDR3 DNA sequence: TGTGCCAGCAGCAGGATACTAGCGGGCTACGAGCAGTACTTC. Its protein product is CASSRILAGYEQYF.

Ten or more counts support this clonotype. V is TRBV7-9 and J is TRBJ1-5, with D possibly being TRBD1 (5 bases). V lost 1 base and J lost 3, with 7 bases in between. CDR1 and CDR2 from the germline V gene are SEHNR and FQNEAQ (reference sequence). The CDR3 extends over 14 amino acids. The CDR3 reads CASSLGGANQPQHF. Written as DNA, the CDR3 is TGTGCCAGCAGCTTAGGAGGGGCCAATCAGCCCCAGCATTTT.